This T cell receptor (beta chain) was documented in a study of T cell repertoires in cytomegalovirus infection. Across the study: Researchers turned to recently identified HLA-C-restricted CMV epitopes as well as well-studied HLA-B-restricted ones. Public TCR beta signatures indicated both CMV infection and matching HLA type.

Findings of the study overall: Clonotypes of TCR beta that were HLA-C-restricted and CMV-specific dominated the ex vivo response. Cumulative frequency of public TCR beta families picked out carriers of CMV plus the relevant HLA.

Notes on this clonotype: Its antigen is unidentified.

The CDR3 has 16 residues. The germline V gene encodes CDR1 MNHNS and CDR2 SASEGT. V dropped 10 bases and J dropped 3; count of bases not matched to a gene: 11. TCRdb re-derived calls from the reads in MiXCR, one entry per CDR3 protein. The table shows roughly 920,000 distinct CDR3 sequences, with around 31% occurring only once. V and J are TRBV6-1 and TRBJ2-1; TRBD2 aligns across 11 bases. The material was cultured CD8+ T cells from PBMCs, obtained from culture after CMV antigen stimulation. The receptor was isolated from a human donor in good health (CMV status not recorded). Some clones in this sample may be carry-over from other donors' samples. CDR3 nucleotide sequence: TGTGCCACCGACCGATGGGGGACTAGCGGCTACAATGAGCAGTTCTTC. Protein: CATDRWGTSGYNEQFF.